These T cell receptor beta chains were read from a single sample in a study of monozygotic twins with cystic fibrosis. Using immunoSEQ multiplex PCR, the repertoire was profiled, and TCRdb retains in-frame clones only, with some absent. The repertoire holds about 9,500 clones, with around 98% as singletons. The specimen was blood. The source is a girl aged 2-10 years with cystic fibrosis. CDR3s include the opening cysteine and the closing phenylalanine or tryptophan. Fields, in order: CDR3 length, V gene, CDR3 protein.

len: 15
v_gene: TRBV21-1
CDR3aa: CASRKEVKSTDTQYF

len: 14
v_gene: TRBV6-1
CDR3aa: CASSVTGPNQPQHF

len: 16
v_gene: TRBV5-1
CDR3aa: CASSLDRPGQGGKLFF

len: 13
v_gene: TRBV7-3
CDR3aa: CASSPIAGNEQFF

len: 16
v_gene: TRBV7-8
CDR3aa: CASSLVWGEGNQPQHF

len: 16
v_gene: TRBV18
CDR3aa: CASSPGQGAITGELFF

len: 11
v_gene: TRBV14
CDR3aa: CASSQGGAQYF

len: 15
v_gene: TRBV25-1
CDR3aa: CASSGLWTGAYGYTF

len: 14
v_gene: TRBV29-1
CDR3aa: CSAKGAGDRTEAFF

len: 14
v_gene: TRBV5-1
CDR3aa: CASSPRDRGYEQYF

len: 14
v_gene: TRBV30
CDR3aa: CAYTTRGRTDTQYF

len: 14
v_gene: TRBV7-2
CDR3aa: CASSPPGRNYGYTF

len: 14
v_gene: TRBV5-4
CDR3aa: CASSLEVGGHEQYF

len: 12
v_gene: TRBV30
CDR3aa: CAWSSLGLAQYF

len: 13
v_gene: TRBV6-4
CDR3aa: CASSDSRYAEAFF

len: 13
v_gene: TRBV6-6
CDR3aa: CASSGRGLNTIYF

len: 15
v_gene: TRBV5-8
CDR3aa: CASSTGLAGAHEQYF

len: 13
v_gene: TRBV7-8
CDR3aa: CASSLNSNQPQHF

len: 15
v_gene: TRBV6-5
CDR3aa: CASTDGRSSYNEQFF

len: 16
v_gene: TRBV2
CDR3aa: CASSEGPAGGRYEQYF

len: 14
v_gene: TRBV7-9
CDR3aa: CASSLQGTNYGYTF

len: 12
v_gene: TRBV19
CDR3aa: CATTGLHYGYTF

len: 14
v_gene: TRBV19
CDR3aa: CASSIEGLNTEAFF

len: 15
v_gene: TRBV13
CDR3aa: CASSLGTDSGNTIYF

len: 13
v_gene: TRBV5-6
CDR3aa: CASSPNRRYGYTF

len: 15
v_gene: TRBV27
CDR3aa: CASARRSGITDEQYF

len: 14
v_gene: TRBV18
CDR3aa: CASSRTAVRYEQYF

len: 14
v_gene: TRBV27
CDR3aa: CASSSRAGTGAQHF

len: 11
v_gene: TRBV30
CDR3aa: CAWSENYGYTF

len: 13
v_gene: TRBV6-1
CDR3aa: CASSADYRAEQYF

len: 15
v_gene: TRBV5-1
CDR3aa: CASSSRRGGDHEQYF

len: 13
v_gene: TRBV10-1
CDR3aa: CASSGTLNTEAFF